A single sample gave rise to the 21 T cell receptor beta chains below, sequenced in a study of blood T cell repertoires in COVID-19. Libraries were prepared by immunoSEQ multiplex PCR; TCRdb keeps only in-frame clonotypes and omits some of them. This sample yields under 450,000 clones, of which less than 90% are seen a single time; approximately 3% belongs to the top ten. Sample: PBMCs or T cells enriched from blood (not recorded which). Receptors were obtained from a woman aged 25 to 45 who had recovered from COVID-19.

V is TRBV7-3 and J is TRBJ2-2; 9 bases line up with TRBD1. The length of the CDR3 is 16 residues. Looked up from germline, CDR1 is SGHTA and CDR2 is FQGTGA. After removal of 5 bases from V and 3 bases from J, the junction contained 7 bases not matched to a gene. The CDR3 sequence is CASSLYRGQDTGELFF. In DNA, the CDR3 is TGTGCCAGCAGCCTCTACAGGGGGCAGGACACCGGGGAGCTGTTTTTT.

The chain has TRBV3-1 (or the pseudogene TRBV3-2) and TRBJ1-2; possibly TRBD1 for D (5 bases). V was clipped by 0 bases and J by 5 bases, with 10 bases between them. The CDR3 runs to 14 residues. CDR1 and CDR2 from the germline V gene are LGHDT and YNNKEL (reference sequence). CDR3 sequence: CASSQDQGLYGYTF. CDR3 DNA: TGTGCCAGCAGCCAAGATCAGGGACTATATGGCTACACCTTC.

The chain couples TRBV5-1 to TRBJ2-7; TRBD2 matches 9 bases. This CDR3 spans 16 amino acids. Germline values: CDR1 SGHRS, CDR2 YFSETQ. V lost 3 bases and J lost 2; bases outside the gene matches: 9. CDR3 in DNA: TGCGCCAGCAGCTCAGGGCACGGCGGGAGGGCCTACGAGCAGTACTTC. Translation: CASSSGHGGRAYEQYF.

This clone was found once. The genes are TRBV3-1 (or the pseudogene TRBV3-2) and TRBJ2-7; D is ambiguous. CDR1 LGHDT and CDR2 YNNKEL come from the germline V gene (reference sequence). V lost 0 bases to trimming and J lost 2 bases, with 8 bases between them. The CDR3 runs to 14 residues. The CDR3 DNA sequence: TGTGCCAGCAGCCAAGAAACTCCCCCCTACGAGCAGTACTTC. Translated: CASSQETPPYEQYF.

This clone came up a few times. V and J are TRBV6-1 and TRBJ1-2, with a tentative D call TRBD1 (6 bases). With 1 base removed from V and 0 bases from J, the gap between germline ends came to 9 bases. The CDR3 is 15 amino acids. From germline, CDR1 is MNHNS and CDR2 SASEGT. Here the CDR3 reads CASSEGWGPNYGYTF. The CDR3 region has the DNA TGTGCCAGCAGTGAAGGATGGGGGCCTAACTATGGCTACACCTTC.

This clone came up once. Distinct nucleotide sequences in the sample also encode this CDR3. The chain joins TRBV5-1 to TRBJ2-1; weak D call: TRBD2 (5 bases). This CDR3 is 14 amino acids long. V lost 2 bases to trimming and J lost 0 bases, with 6 bases between them. Germline-derived CDR1 and CDR2 are SGHRS and YFSETQ. The CDR3 coding sequence is TGCGCCAGCAGCTTAGGGAGCTCCTACAATGAGCAGTTCTTC. Encoded protein: CASSLGSSYNEQFF.

The chain employs TRBV5-1 and TRBJ2-5; perhaps TRBD1 as D (5 bases). CDR3 length: 15 amino acids. Trimming took off 0 bases at V and 8 bases at J, with 17 bases between the two ends. Looked up from germline, CDR1 is SGHRS and CDR2 is YFSETQ. CDR3 sequence: CASSLGGQGLKTQYF. The CDR3 DNA sequence: TGCGCCAGCAGCTTGGGAGGTCAGGGCCTGAAAACCCAGTACTTC.

The V call is TRBV13, the J call TRBJ2-4, with 8 positions matching TRBD2. The CDR3 has 15 residues. Germline assignment: CDR1 PRHDT and CDR2 FYEKMQ (reference sequence). The junction had 10 bases not matched to a gene; V was cut back by 4 bases and J by 8 bases. The CDR3 loop reads CASSYRVSGIDIQYF. The CDR3 DNA reads TGTGCCAGCAGCTACCGGGTTAGCGGGATTGACATTCAGTACTTC.

V is TRBV18 and J is TRBJ2-3, with 10 bases that match TRBD2. Germline V gives CDR1 KGHSH, CDR2 LQKENI. CDR3 size: 16 residues. The V gene end was trimmed by 3 bases and the J gene end by 1 base; junction bases not matched to a gene: 4. CDR3 sequence (DNA): TGTGCCAGCTCACCCCGGACTAGCGGAGGCACAGATACGCAGTATTTT. Its translation: CASSPRTSGGTDTQYF.

This clone has a handful of counts. The rearrangement links TRBV24-1 to TRBJ2-3; possibly TRBD1 for D (6 bases). With 3 bases removed from V and 10 bases from J, the gap between germline ends came to 16 bases. This CDR3 region has 14 residues. CDR1 is KGHDR and CDR2 is SFDVKD in the germline V gene. As DNA, the CDR3 is TGTGCCACCAGTGATCCAGGACAGTTCGCTTCGCAGTATTTT. This codes for CATSDPGQFASQYF.

The CDR3 is CAISNLAGANQETQYF. The CDR3 DNA reads TGTGCCATCAGTAACCTAGCGGGGGCCAACCAAGAGACCCAGTACTTC. The chain employs TRBV10-3 and TRBJ2-5, with 10 bases aligning to TRBD2. Germline values: CDR1 ENHRY, CDR2 SYGVKD. V was clipped by 5 bases and J by 0 bases; unmatched bases: 6. The CDR3 consists of 16 residues.

About this clone itself: Additional DNA sequences in this sample encode the identical CDR3. The rearrangement uses TRBV4-2 and TRBJ2-7; TRBD1 is a possible D gene (6 bases). The germline gives CDR1 LGHNA, CDR2 YNFKEQ. The CDR3 totals 15 residues. Trimming removed 0 bases at V and 3 bases at J, with 12 bases between. The CDR3 coding sequence is TGTGCCAGCAGCCAAGATCCTGGACAGAGCTACGAGCAGTACTTC. Its translation is CASSQDPGQSYEQYF.

The V call is TRBV7-2, the J call TRBJ1-2; 8 bases agree with TRBD1. This CDR3 is built from 15 residues. Germline CDR1 SGHTA, CDR2 FQGNSA. V lost 0 bases and J lost 5; bases outside the gene matches: 5. CDR3 sequence: CASSLAGTGVYGYTF. CDR3 sequence (DNA): TGTGCCAGCAGCTTAGCCGGGACAGGTGTTTATGGCTACACCTTC.

This chain joins TRBV27 and TRBJ2-5; D is perhaps TRBD2 (5 bases). V was shortened by 2 bases and J by 2 bases, with 9 bases between the two germline ends. CDR1 MNHEY and CDR2 SMNVEV come from the germline V gene (reference sequence). The CDR3 sequence is 14 residues long. The CDR3 DNA sequence: TGTGCCAGCAGTTTAACTAGTCCTCAAGAGACCCAGTACTTC. Residues: CASSLTSPQETQYF.

The V call is TRBV30, the J call TRBJ1-5, with TRBD1 matching 8 bases. Losses at the gene ends were 1 base for V and 7 bases for J; bases not matched to a gene: 3. The germline V gene encodes CDR1 GTSNPN and CDR2 SVGIG (reference sequence). The CDR3 extends over 13 amino acids. CDR3 amino acids: CAWSAGGGQPQHF. CDR3 sequence (DNA): TGTGCCTGGAGTGCAGGGGGCGGACAGCCCCAGCATTTT.

This clone has only one observation. The chain has TRBV10-2 and TRBJ2-1, with 15 nucleotides matching TRBD2. V lost 8 bases to trimming and J lost 0 bases; unmatched junction nucleotides: 5. The CDR3 length is 17 residues. The germline CDR1 and CDR2 sequences are WSHSY and SAAADI. CDR3 DNA sequence: TGCGCCAGCGCCGGACTAGCGGGAGGGTCCTCCTACAATGAGCAGTTCTTC. Protein product: CASAGLAGGSSYNEQFF.

V gene TRBV9 combines with J gene TRBJ2-7, with TRBD1 identical over 8 bases. J was trimmed by 6 bases and V by 2 bases; bases with no gene match: 7. The CDR3 runs to 14 residues. From germline, CDR1 is SGDLS and CDR2 YYNGEE. The CDR3 sequence: CASSVDGQGREQYF. CDR3 nucleotides: TGTGCCAGCAGCGTGGACGGACAGGGTCGCGAGCAGTACTTC.

V is TRBV7-6 and J is TRBJ2-1; 13 nucleotides agree with TRBD2. Germline-derived CDR1 and CDR2 are SGHVS and FNYEAQ. The CDR3 spans 16 residues. The junction had 5 bases not matched to a gene; V was cut back by 5 bases and J by 4 bases. CDR3 sequence (DNA): TGTGCCAGCAGCATGGGGACTAGCGGGAAATACAATGAGCAGTTCTTC. Translated, it gives CASSMGTSGKYNEQFF.

The chain couples TRBV6-5 to TRBJ1-6; D gene ambiguous. Germline V lookup: CDR1 MNHEY, CDR2 SVGAGI. The CDR3 covers 15 residues. V was shortened by 6 bases and J by 7 bases, with 16 bases between the two germline ends. The DNA of the CDR3 is TGTGCCAGCAGACGTTGGGGAGGACGAAATTCACCCCTCCACTTT. Translation gives CASRRWGGRNSPLHF.

The chain is built from TRBV6-5 and TRBJ1-5; the match to TRBD1 covers 7 bases. V dropped 6 bases and J dropped 5; count of bases not matched to a gene: 7. This CDR3 has 14 amino acids. The germline gives CDR1 MNHEY, CDR2 SVGAGI. CDR3 sequence reads: CASSPETGYQPQHF. CDR3 nucleotides: TGTGCCAGCAGCCCCGAGACAGGGTATCAGCCCCAGCATTTT.

Written as DNA, the CDR3 is TGTGCCAGCAGCCCCTTGGGTAGCGGATCCTACAATGAGCAGTTCTTC. Amino acids: CASSPLGSGSYNEQFF. The V call is TRBV11-3, the J call TRBJ2-1; tentatively, D is TRBD2 (6 bases). CDR3 length: 16 amino acids. The germline V gene has CDR1 SGHNT and CDR2 YENEEA. V was shortened by 5 bases and J by 1 base, with 15 bases between the two germline ends. Supplemented by reference TRBV11-3 and TRBJ2-1, the full variable domain reads EAGVVQSPRYKIIEKKQPVAFWCNPISGHNTLYWYLQNLGQGPELLIRYENEEAVDDSQLPKDRFSAERLKGVDSTLKIQPAELGDSAVYLCASSPLGSGSYNEQFFGPGTRLTVL.